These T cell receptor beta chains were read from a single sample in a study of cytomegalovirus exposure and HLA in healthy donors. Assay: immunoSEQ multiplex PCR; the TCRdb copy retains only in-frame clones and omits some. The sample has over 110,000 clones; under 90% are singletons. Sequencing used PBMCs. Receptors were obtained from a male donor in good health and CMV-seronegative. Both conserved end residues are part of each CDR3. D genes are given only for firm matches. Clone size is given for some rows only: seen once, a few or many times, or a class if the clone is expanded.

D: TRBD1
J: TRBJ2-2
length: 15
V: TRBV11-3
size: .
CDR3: CASSQGQGGTGELFF
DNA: TGTGCCAGCAGCCAGGGACAGGGGGGCACCGGGGAGCTGTTTTTT

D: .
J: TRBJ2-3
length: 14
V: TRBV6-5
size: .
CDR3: CASSPGSFSDTQYF
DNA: TGTGCCAGCAGCCCCGGGTCCTTTTCAGATACGCAGTATTTT

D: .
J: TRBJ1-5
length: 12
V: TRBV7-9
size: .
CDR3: CASSADMQPQHF
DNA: TGTGCCAGCAGCGCGGACATGCAGCCCCAGCATTTT

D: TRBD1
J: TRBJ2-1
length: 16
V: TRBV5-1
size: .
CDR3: CASSSSQGFGYNEQFF
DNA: TGCGCCAGCAGCTCCTCACAGGGGTTCGGTTACAATGAGCAGTTCTTC

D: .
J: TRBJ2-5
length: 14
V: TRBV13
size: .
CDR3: CASSSAGGLETQYF
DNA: TGTGCCAGCAGCTCGGCCGGGGGTCTGGAGACCCAGTACTTC

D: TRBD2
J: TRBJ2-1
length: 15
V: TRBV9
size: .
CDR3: CASSGDSGSYNEQFF
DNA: TGTGCCAGCAGCGGAGATAGCGGGAGCTACAATGAGCAGTTCTTC

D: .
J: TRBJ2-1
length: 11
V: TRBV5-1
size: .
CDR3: CASSLRAEQFF
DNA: TGCGCCAGCAGCTTGAGAGCGGAGCAGTTCTTC

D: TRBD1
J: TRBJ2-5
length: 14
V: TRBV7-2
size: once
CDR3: CASRPGQGIETQYF
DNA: TGTGCCAGCAGACCGGGACAGGGGATCGAGACCCAGTACTTC

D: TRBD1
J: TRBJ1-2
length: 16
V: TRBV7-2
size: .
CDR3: CASSLMPSQGAFGYTF
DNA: TGTGCCAGCAGCTTAATGCCCTCGCAGGGGGCGTTTGGCTACACCTTC

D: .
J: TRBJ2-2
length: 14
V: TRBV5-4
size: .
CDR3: CASSLGTESGELFF
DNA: TGTGCCAGCAGCTTGGGGACAGAAAGCGGGGAGCTGTTTTTT

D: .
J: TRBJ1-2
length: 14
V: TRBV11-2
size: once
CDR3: CASSLEGGHYGYTF
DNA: TGTGCCAGCAGCTTAGAGGGGGGGCACTATGGCTACACCTTC

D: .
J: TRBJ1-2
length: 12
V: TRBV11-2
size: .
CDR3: CASSLTAEGYTF
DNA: TGTGCCAGCAGCTTAACGGCGGAGGGCTACACCTTC

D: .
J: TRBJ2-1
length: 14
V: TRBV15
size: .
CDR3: CATSLVGAYNEQFF
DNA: TGTGCCACCTCACTAGTGGGGGCATACAATGAGCAGTTCTTC

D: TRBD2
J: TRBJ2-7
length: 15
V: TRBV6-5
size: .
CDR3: CAPDRLAVGSYEQYF
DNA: TGTGCCCCCGACCGGCTAGCGGTGGGGTCCTACGAGCAGTACTTC

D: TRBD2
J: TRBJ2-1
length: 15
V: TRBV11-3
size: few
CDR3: CASSLGLAAYNEQFF
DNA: TGTGCCAGCAGCCTTGGACTAGCGGCTTACAATGAGCAGTTCTTC

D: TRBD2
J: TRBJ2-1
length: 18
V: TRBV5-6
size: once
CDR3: CASSPEGLAGESYNEQFF
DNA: TGTGCCAGCAGCCCGGAGGGACTAGCGGGAGAATCCTACAATGAGCAGTTCTTC

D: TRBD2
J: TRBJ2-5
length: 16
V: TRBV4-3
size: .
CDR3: CASSQDRLAEKETQYF
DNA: TGCGCCAGCAGCCAGGATAGACTAGCGGAGAAGGAGACCCAGTACTTC

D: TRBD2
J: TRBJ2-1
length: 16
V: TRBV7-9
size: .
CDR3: CASSPRGGSSYNEQFF
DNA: TGTGCCAGCAGCCCCCGGGGCGGGAGCTCCTACAATGAGCAGTTCTTC